Included here is one T cell receptor beta chain sequence, with context. The data derive from a study of CD8 T cells in ankylosing spondylitis. V lost 1 base to trimming and J lost 6 bases, with 13 bases between them. The CDR3 loop spans 15 amino acids. TCRdb itself ran the 5' RACE reads through MiXCR, one entry per CDR3 protein. Here the sample spans around 340,000 distinct CDR3 sequences, roughly 15% being singletons. V is TRBV12-3 or TRBV12-4 and J is TRBJ1-5, with a weak D call TRBD1 (6 bases). The TCR comes from a male donor with ankylosing spondylitis or in good health (not recorded which). Material: blood, either unsorted or a sorted T cell fraction (not recorded which). CDR3 loop: CASSLEHRVTQPQHF. For the CDR3, the DNA is TGTGCCAGCAGTTTAGAGCACAGGGTGACTCAGCCCCAGCATTTT.